Listed here is a single T cell receptor beta chain. Its target is unknown. The data were obtained in a study of T cell responses to AZD1222 COVID-19 vaccine. Assay used: immunoSEQ multiplex PCR; TCRdb lists only in-frame clones, some missing. The table lists approximately 77,000 clones, roughly 90% of them singletons. Overall study findings and caveats: Mostly white British, mostly female donors; authors suggested clonal diversity may be underestimated.

CDR1 is LGHDT and CDR2 is YNNKEL in the germline V gene (reference sequence). The junction had 3 bases not matched to a gene; V was cut back by 2 bases and J by 4 bases. There are 14 residues in the CDR3. The specimen comprised peripheral blood, sampled 28 days after the second AZD1222 dose. The TCR comes from an adult who received the AZD1222 COVID-19 vaccine. The chain has TRBV3-1 (or the pseudogene TRBV3-2) and TRBJ1-1; 8 nucleotides match TRBD1. Written as DNA, the CDR3 is TGTGCCAGCAGCCAACAGGACAGGGCCACTGAAGCTTTCTTT. This encodes CASSQQDRATEAFF.